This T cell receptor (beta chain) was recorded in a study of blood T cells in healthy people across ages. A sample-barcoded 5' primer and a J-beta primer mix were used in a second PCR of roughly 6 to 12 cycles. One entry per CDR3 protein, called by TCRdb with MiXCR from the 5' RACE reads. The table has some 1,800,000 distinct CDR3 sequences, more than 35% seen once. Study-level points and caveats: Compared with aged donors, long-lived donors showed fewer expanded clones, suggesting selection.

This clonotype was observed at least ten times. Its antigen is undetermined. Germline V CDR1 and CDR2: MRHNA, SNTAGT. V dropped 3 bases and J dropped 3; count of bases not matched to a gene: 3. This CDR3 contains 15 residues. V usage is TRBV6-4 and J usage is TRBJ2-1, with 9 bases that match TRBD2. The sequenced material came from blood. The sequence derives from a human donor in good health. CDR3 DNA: TGTGCCAGCAGTGAAACAGCGGGGGGCTACAATGAGCAGTTCTTC. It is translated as CASSETAGGYNEQFF.